Listed below are T cell receptor beta chains from one sample, sequenced in a study of siplizumab effects on memory and regulatory T cells. Assay: immunoSEQ multiplex PCR; the TCRdb copy retains only in-frame clones and omits some. The sample consists of tens of thousands of clones, 85% to 95% of them appearing once. The sample taken for sequencing was CD8+ T cells sorted from blood. These receptors were taken from a human donor in good health. Both conserved end residues are part of each CDR3. The order of the fields is J gene, CDR3 length, V gene, clone size, D gene, CDR3 protein, CDR3 DNA. The D gene is left open where the match is weak. Expanded clones get a size class; other rows say once, few or many, or leave the size out.

j_gene: TRBJ2-7
len: 13
v_gene: TRBV7-8
abundance: NA
d_gene: TRBD1
CDR3aa: CASSLDRGYEQYF
CDR3nt: TGTGCCAGCAGCTTGGACAGGGGCTACGAGCAGTACTTC

j_gene: TRBJ2-3
len: 15
v_gene: TRBV6-6
abundance: NA
d_gene: TRBD2
CDR3aa: CASSPPGGEADTQYF
CDR3nt: TGTGCCAGCAGTCCACCGGGGGGGGAGGCAGATACGCAGTATTTT

j_gene: TRBJ2-7
len: 15
v_gene: TRBV4-3
abundance: NA
d_gene: NA
CDR3aa: CASSPGAGGTYEQYF
CDR3nt: TGCGCCAGCAGCCCGGGTGCAGGGGGGACTTACGAGCAGTACTTC

j_gene: TRBJ2-7
len: 14
v_gene: TRBV29-1
abundance: NA
d_gene: TRBD2
CDR3aa: CSIGWSGSGYEQYF
CDR3nt: TGCAGCATTGGGTGGAGCGGGAGTGGCTACGAGCAGTACTTC

j_gene: TRBJ1-4
len: 16
v_gene: TRBV5-1
abundance: NA
d_gene: NA
CDR3aa: CASSSSLGATNEKLFF
CDR3nt: TGCGCCAGCAGTTCTTCTTTAGGTGCCACTAATGAAAAACTGTTTTTT

j_gene: TRBJ2-2
len: 14
v_gene: TRBV7-9
abundance: NA
d_gene: TRBD1
CDR3aa: CASIPGQLAGELFF
CDR3nt: TGTGCCAGCATCCCGGGACAGCTTGCCGGGGAGCTGTTTTTT

j_gene: TRBJ1-4
len: 13
v_gene: TRBV6-6
abundance: NA
d_gene: TRBD1
CDR3aa: CASSWDREMELFF
CDR3nt: TGTGCCAGCAGTTGGGACAGGGAGATGGAACTGTTTTTT

j_gene: TRBJ2-7
len: 15
v_gene: TRBV4-1
abundance: NA
d_gene: TRBD1
CDR3aa: CASSQGGTGQYEQYF
CDR3nt: TGCGCCAGCAGCCAAGGGGGGACAGGGCAGTACGAGCAGTACTTC

j_gene: TRBJ2-1
len: 15
v_gene: TRBV19
abundance: NA
d_gene: NA
CDR3aa: CASSIGEKHLWEQFF
CDR3nt: TGTGCCAGTAGTATAGGCGAGAAGCATCTGTGGGAGCAGTTCTTC

j_gene: TRBJ2-7
len: 13
v_gene: TRBV27
abundance: NA
d_gene: NA
CDR3aa: CASSVAMEYEQYF
CDR3nt: TGTGCCAGCAGTGTAGCCATGGAATACGAGCAGTACTTC

j_gene: TRBJ2-5
len: 14
v_gene: TRBV5-4
abundance: once
d_gene: NA
CDR3aa: CASSFYQSGETQYF
CDR3nt: TGTGCCAGCAGCTTCTATCAATCTGGAGAGACCCAGTACTTC

j_gene: TRBJ1-6
len: 14
v_gene: TRBV7-9
abundance: NA
d_gene: NA
CDR3aa: CASSLVSGGSPLHF
CDR3nt: TGTGCCAGCAGCTTAGTGTCCGGCGGTTCACCCCTCCACTTT

j_gene: TRBJ2-1
len: 15
v_gene: TRBV6-4
abundance: NA
d_gene: NA
CDR3aa: CASSDSSSPHNEQFF
CDR3nt: TGTGCCAGCAGTGACTCGAGTTCCCCCCACAATGAGCAGTTCTTC

j_gene: TRBJ2-7
len: 16
v_gene: TRBV7-2
abundance: NA
d_gene: TRBD2
CDR3aa: CASSLLELAGEYEQYF
CDR3nt: TGTGCCAGCAGCTTATTGGAGCTAGCGGGAGAGTACGAGCAGTACTTC

j_gene: TRBJ1-1
len: 14
v_gene: TRBV7-2
abundance: NA
d_gene: NA
CDR3aa: CASSRTSTNTEAFF
CDR3nt: TGTGCCAGCAGCCGGACATCGACAAACACTGAAGCTTTCTTT

j_gene: TRBJ1-1
len: 14
v_gene: TRBV5-1
abundance: NA
d_gene: NA
CDR3aa: CASSLGWGSTEAFF
CDR3nt: TGCGCCAGCAGCTTGGGTTGGGGAAGCACTGAAGCTTTCTTT

j_gene: TRBJ2-7
len: 13
v_gene: TRBV29-1
abundance: NA
d_gene: NA
CDR3aa: CSVVGGQKDEQYF
CDR3nt: TGCAGCGTTGTGGGGGGGCAGAAGGACGAGCAGTACTTC

j_gene: TRBJ1-5
len: 14
v_gene: TRBV6-6
abundance: NA
d_gene: TRBD1
CDR3aa: CASSLTGGNQPQHF
CDR3nt: TGTGCCAGCAGCCTAACAGGGGGAAATCAGCCCCAGCATTTT

j_gene: TRBJ1-1
len: 13
v_gene: TRBV19
abundance: NA
d_gene: TRBD1
CDR3aa: CASTGGWNTEAFF
CDR3nt: TGTGCCAGTACAGGGGGTTGGAACACTGAAGCTTTCTTT

j_gene: TRBJ2-1
len: 15
v_gene: TRBV10-1
abundance: once
d_gene: TRBD2
CDR3aa: CASSELAGGYNEQFF
CDR3nt: TGCGCCAGCAGTGAGTTAGCGGGAGGATACAATGAGCAGTTCTTC

j_gene: TRBJ2-2
len: 12
v_gene: TRBV5-6
abundance: NA
d_gene: NA
CDR3aa: CASSLYSGELFF
CDR3nt: TGTGCCAGCAGCTTGTATAGCGGGGAGCTGTTTTTT

j_gene: TRBJ1-4
len: 15
v_gene: TRBV27
abundance: NA
d_gene: NA
CDR3aa: CASSTRVGTNEKLFF
CDR3nt: TGTGCCAGCAGCACCAGGGTAGGGACTAATGAAAAACTGTTTTTT

j_gene: TRBJ2-1
len: 14
v_gene: TRBV9
abundance: NA
d_gene: NA
CDR3aa: CASNGQTSYNEQFF
CDR3nt: TGTGCCAGCAACGGACAGACTTCCTACAATGAGCAGTTCTTC

j_gene: TRBJ2-7
len: 14
v_gene: TRBV5-6
abundance: NA
d_gene: TRBD1
CDR3aa: CASTEQGELNEQYF
CDR3nt: TGTGCCAGCACAGAACAGGGGGAATTGAACGAGCAGTACTTC

j_gene: TRBJ2-1
len: 14
v_gene: TRBV5-1
abundance: NA
d_gene: NA
CDR3aa: CASSLVQGQNEQFF
CDR3nt: TGCGCCAGCAGCTTGGTCCAGGGGCAAAATGAGCAGTTCTTC

j_gene: TRBJ2-5
len: 18
v_gene: TRBV4-1
abundance: once
d_gene: TRBD2
CDR3aa: CASSQDNPGGLPVKTQYF
CDR3nt: TGCGCCAGCAGCCAAGATAATCCGGGAGGGCTCCCGGTGAAGACCCAGTACTTC

j_gene: TRBJ1-2
len: 13
v_gene: TRBV9
abundance: NA
d_gene: NA
CDR3aa: CASSVAEFYGYTF
CDR3nt: TGTGCCAGCAGCGTAGCCGAGTTCTATGGCTACACCTTC

j_gene: TRBJ2-7
len: 15
v_gene: TRBV21-1
abundance: NA
d_gene: NA
CDR3aa: CASRIPGQGSYEQYF
CDR3nt: TGTGCCAGCAGAATTCCGGGACAGGGATCCTACGAGCAGTACTTC

j_gene: TRBJ2-7
len: 13
v_gene: TRBV29-1
abundance: NA
d_gene: NA
CDR3aa: CSVDAAGLNEQYF
CDR3nt: TGCAGCGTTGACGCGGCTGGGTTGAACGAGCAGTACTTC

j_gene: TRBJ1-1
len: 13
v_gene: TRBV6-5
abundance: NA
d_gene: NA
CDR3aa: CASSYSEGIRAFF
CDR3nt: TGTGCCAGCAGTTACTCGGAGGGCATCCGCGCTTTCTTT

j_gene: TRBJ2-7
len: 14
v_gene: TRBV9
abundance: NA
d_gene: NA
CDR3aa: CASSVEGRGDEQYF
CDR3nt: TGTGCCAGCAGCGTAGAGGGCAGGGGCGACGAGCAGTACTTC

j_gene: TRBJ2-1
len: 16
v_gene: TRBV5-1
abundance: NA
d_gene: TRBD2
CDR3aa: CASSRGLAGNHNEQFF
CDR3nt: TGCGCCAGCAGCAGGGGACTAGCGGGAAATCACAATGAGCAGTTCTTC

j_gene: TRBJ1-1
len: 14
v_gene: TRBV5-1
abundance: NA
d_gene: TRBD1
CDR3aa: CASSRTGDGTEAFF
CDR3nt: TGCGCCAGCAGCAGGACAGGGGATGGCACTGAAGCTTTCTTT

j_gene: TRBJ1-5
len: 14
v_gene: TRBV6-5
abundance: NA
d_gene: NA
CDR3aa: CASSPTDGNQPQHF
CDR3nt: TGTGCCAGCAGTCCTACAGACGGCAATCAGCCCCAGCATTTT

j_gene: TRBJ2-7
len: 12
v_gene: TRBV30
abundance: once
d_gene: TRBD2
CDR3aa: CAWAKAGVEQYF
CDR3nt: TGTGCCTGGGCGAAAGCGGGGGTCGAGCAGTACTTC